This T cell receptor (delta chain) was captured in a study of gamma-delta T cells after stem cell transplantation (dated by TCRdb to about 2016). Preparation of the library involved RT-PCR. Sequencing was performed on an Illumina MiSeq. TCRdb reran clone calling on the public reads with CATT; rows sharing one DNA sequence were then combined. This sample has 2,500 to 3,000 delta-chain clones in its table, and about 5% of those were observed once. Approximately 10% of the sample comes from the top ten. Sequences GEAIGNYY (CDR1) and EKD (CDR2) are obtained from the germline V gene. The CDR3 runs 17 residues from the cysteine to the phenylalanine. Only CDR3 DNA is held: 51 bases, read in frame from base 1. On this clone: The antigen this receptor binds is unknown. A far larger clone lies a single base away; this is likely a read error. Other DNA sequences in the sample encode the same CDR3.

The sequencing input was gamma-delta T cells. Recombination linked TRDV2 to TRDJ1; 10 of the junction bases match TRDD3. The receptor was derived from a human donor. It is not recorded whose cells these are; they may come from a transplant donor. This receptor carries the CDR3 CACDTVGGYADTDKLIF. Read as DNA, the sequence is TGTGCCTGTGACACCGTGGGGGGATACGCGGACACCGATAAGCTCATCTTT.